The rows below give T cell receptor beta chains drawn from one sample of a study of shared clonotypes between healthy human individuals. TCRdb's copy holds only in-frame clones and misses some; the assay was immunoSEQ multiplex PCR. This table has about 1 million clones, more than 60% appearing once. The sample taken for sequencing was memory CD4+ T cells sorted from blood. These receptors originate from a man between 18 and 29 years old in good health. Each CDR3 is given with its conserved first and last residue. A D gene is named only where the DNA matches it firmly. Rows may omit the clone size; those that give it use once, few, many or a size class.

size	V	D	J	CDR3	DNA
-	TRBV7-2	TRBD2	TRBJ2-3	CASSPQAGITDTQYF	TGTGCCAGCAGCCCTCAAGCGGGAATCACAGATACGCAGTATTTT
-	TRBV11-3	TRBD2	TRBJ2-5	CASSWGGLETQYF	TGTGCCAGCAGCTGGGGGGGATTAGAGACCCAGTACTTC
-	TRBV5-4	-	TRBJ2-7	CASSRAAGLGDEQYF	TGTGCCAGCAGCCGAGCCGCAGGGCTAGGGGACGAGCAGTACTTC
many	TRBV5-1	-	TRBJ2-2	CASSVLEGAVGELFF	TGCGCCAGCAGCGTGCTAGAAGGGGCGGTCGGGGAGCTGTTTTTT
-	TRBV7-2	-	TRBJ1-5	CASSLRPGANQPQHF	TGTGCCAGCAGCTTACGACCTGGGGCGAATCAGCCCCAGCATTTT
-	TRBV19	-	TRBJ2-2	CASRQGGGGELFF	TGTGCCAGTAGGCAGGGCGGAGGCGGGGAGCTGTTTTTT
-	TRBV11-1	-	TRBJ2-1	CASSLSGGGGRNEQFF	TGTGCCAGCAGCTTAAGCGGGGGAGGGGGCAGGAATGAGCAGTTCTTC
-	TRBV10-3	TRBD2	TRBJ2-3	CAISGAFFERGTSTDTQYF	TGTGCCATCAGTGGCGCCTTTTTTGAGCGGGGGACTAGCACAGATACGCAGTATTTT
-	TRBV5-8	TRBD2	TRBJ2-5	CASSFRSSGSQETQYF	TGTGCCAGCAGCTTTCGGTCGAGCGGGAGTCAAGAGACCCAGTACTTC
-	TRBV10-3	-	TRBJ2-1	CAISDSDEQFF	TGTGCCATCAGTGACTCCGATGAGCAGTTCTTC
-	TRBV10-2	TRBD2	TRBJ2-1	CASTGGLAGNEQFF	TGCGCCAGCACCGGGGGACTAGCGGGCAATGAGCAGTTCTTC
few	TRBV6-1	-	TRBJ1-1	CASIGDGGTEAFF	TGTGCCAGCATAGGGGATGGCGGCACTGAAGCTTTCTTT
-	TRBV11-2	-	TRBJ1-1	CASSLGGGIEAFF	TGTGCCAGCAGCTTAGGTGGGGGGATAGAAGCTTTCTTT
-	TRBV5-1	-	TRBJ2-7	CASSPQAGFTYEQYF	TGCGCCAGCAGCCCTCAGGCGGGTTTTACCTACGAGCAGTACTTC
-	TRBV9	TRBD1	TRBJ1-6	CASSVAGFRDRGSPLHF	TGTGCCAGCAGCGTAGCCGGATTCCGGGACAGGGGATCGCCCCTCCACTTT
few	TRBV7-9	TRBD1	TRBJ2-1	CASSSLTGGAYNEQFF	TGTGCCAGCAGCTCCCTTACAGGGGGCGCCTACAATGAGCAGTTCTTC
-	TRBV6-6	-	TRBJ2-2	CASSSKRWGTGELFF	TGTGCCAGCAGTTCCAAGCGGTGGGGCACCGGGGAGCTGTTTTTT
-	TRBV18	-	TRBJ1-5	CASSPPQQPQHF	TGTGCCAGCTCACCACCTCAACAGCCCCAGCATTTT
-	TRBV6-1	-	TRBJ2-1	CASKPSFGNNEQFF	TGTGCCAGCAAACCCTCATTTGGGAACAATGAGCAGTTCTTC
-	TRBV2	-	TRBJ1-2	CASMAGGTWFNYGYTF	TGTGCCAGCATGGCTGGGGGGACGTGGTTTAACTATGGCTACACCTTC
few	TRBV10-2	-	TRBJ1-2	CASSEMTEWGRNGYTF	TGCGCCAGCAGTGAGATGACCGAATGGGGGCGGAATGGCTACACCTTC
once	TRBV7-2	TRBD1	TRBJ2-2	CASSFWDRGPGELFF	TGTGCCAGCAGCTTTTGGGACAGGGGGCCCGGGGAGCTGTTTTTT
many	TRBV5-5	-	TRBJ1-2	CASSPALYGYTF	TGTGCCAGCAGCCCAGCCCTCTATGGCTACACCTTC